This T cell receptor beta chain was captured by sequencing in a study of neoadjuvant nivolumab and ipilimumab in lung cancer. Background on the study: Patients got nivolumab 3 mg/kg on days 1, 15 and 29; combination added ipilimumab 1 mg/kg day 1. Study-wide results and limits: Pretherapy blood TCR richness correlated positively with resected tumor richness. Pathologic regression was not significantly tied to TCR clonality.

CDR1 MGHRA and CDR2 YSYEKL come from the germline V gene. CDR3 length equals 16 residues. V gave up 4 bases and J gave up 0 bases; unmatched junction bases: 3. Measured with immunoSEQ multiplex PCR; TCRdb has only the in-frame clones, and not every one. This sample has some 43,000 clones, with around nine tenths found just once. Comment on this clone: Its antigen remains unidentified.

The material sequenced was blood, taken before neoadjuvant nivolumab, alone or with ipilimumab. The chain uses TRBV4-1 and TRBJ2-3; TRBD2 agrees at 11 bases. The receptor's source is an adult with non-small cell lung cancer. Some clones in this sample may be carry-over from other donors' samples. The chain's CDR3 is CASSPRLAGSTDTQYF. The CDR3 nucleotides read TGCGCCAGCAGCCCCAGACTAGCGGGAAGCACAGATACGCAGTATTTT.